A single sample is the source of the 30 T cell receptor beta chains below, sequenced in a study of cytomegalovirus exposure and HLA in healthy donors. The primer mix had 60 Vbeta and 13 Jbeta primers. Generated by immunoSEQ multiplex PCR, the TCRdb table keeps only in-frame clones and is missing some. The sample lists roughly 250,000 clones; under 80% were seen once. Input material: PBMCs. Every receptor here comes from a female donor in good health and CMV-seronegative.

V gene TRBV10-3 combines with J gene TRBJ2-1; 13 bases fit TRBD2. CDR1 and CDR2 from the germline V gene are ENHRY and SYGVKD. With 2 bases clipped from V and 9 bases from J, the junction kept 4 bases outside the gene matches. The length of the CDR3 is 15 residues. CDR3 region: CAISEGTSGNSEQFF. The CDR3 DNA is TGTGCCATCAGTGAGGGGACTAGCGGGAACAGTGAGCAGTTCTTC.

The chain combines TRBV5-1 with TRBJ1-1; 11 positions agree with TRBD1. Per the germline V gene, CDR1 is SGHRS and CDR2 is YFSETQ. This CDR3 comprises 15 residues. The V and J ends lost 4 bases and 4 bases, in that order; junction bases with no gene match: 6. DNA for the CDR3: TGCGCCAGCAGCCTGGAAGGGACAGGGGGCACTGAAGCTTTCTTT. It specifies CASSLEGTGGTEAFF.

The chain has TRBV5-4 and TRBJ1-2; TRBD1 is a possible D gene (6 bases). V was trimmed by 1 base and J by 4 bases, leaving 14 bases between them. Germline V gives CDR1 SGHNT, CDR2 YYREEE (reference sequence). The CDR3 contains 15 residues. The CDR3 sequence: CASSLRAGEPYGYTF. The CDR3 DNA reads TGTGCCAGCAGCTTGCGTGCAGGGGAGCCCTATGGCTACACCTTC.

This chain uses TRBV10-1 with TRBJ2-5, with a weak D call TRBD1 (5 bases). Trimming took 3 bases from V and 1 from J, leaving 15 bases between them. The germline CDR1 and CDR2 sequences are WNHNN and SYGVQD (reference sequence). The CDR3 contains 16 residues. CDR3 sequence: CASSDPDKGLQETQYF. The DNA of the CDR3 is TGCGCCAGCAGTGATCCGGACAAGGGGCTCCAAGAGACCCAGTACTTC.

The chain combines TRBV6-5 with TRBJ1-5; 8 nucleotides agree with TRBD1. V dropped 7 bases and J dropped 7; count of bases not matched to a gene: 12. The CDR3 covers 15 residues. The germline V gene has CDR1 MNHEY and CDR2 SVGAGI. The CDR3 region has the DNA TGTGCCAGCACCACGGACAGGGTGGGGAGCCAGCCCCAGCATTTT. This codes for CASTTDRVGSQPQHF.

This clone was recorded once. This chain connects TRBV6-1 to TRBJ2-7; tentatively, D is TRBD2 (6 bases). Trimming shortened V by 6 bases and J by 4 bases, and 13 bases separated the two germline ends. The CDR3 has 13 amino acids. Looked up from germline, CDR1 is MNHNS and CDR2 is SASEGT. Here the CDR3 DNA reads TGTGCCAGCAGACTGGGACTCTCATACGAGCAGTACTTC. Translation: CASRLGLSYEQYF.

The genes are TRBV2 and TRBJ2-7, with TRBD2 as a possible D gene (5 bases). Per germline, CDR1 SNHLY and CDR2 FYNNEI. V lost 7 bases and J lost 1, with 20 bases in between. This CDR3 has 16 amino acids. The CDR3 coding sequence is TGTGCCAGCATCTATCCGGGTTACGGAGGATCCTACGAGCAGTACTTC. Encoded protein: CASIYPGYGGSYEQYF.

The chain couples TRBV25-1 to TRBJ2-1; the match to TRBD1 covers 12 bases. The CDR3 has 16 residues. The germline V gene encodes CDR1 MGHDK and CDR2 SYGVNS. V was clipped by 2 bases and J by 5 bases; unmatched bases: 4. The CDR3 region is CASSERGDRGHNEQFF. CDR3 bases: TGTGCCAGCAGTGAAAGGGGGGACAGGGGGCACAATGAGCAGTTCTTC.

This rearrangement joins TRBV11-3 to TRBJ2-1, with 9 bases matching TRBD2. V shed 3 bases and J 9 bases; nucleotides not matched to a gene: 3. The germline gives CDR1 SGHNT, CDR2 YENEEA. This CDR3 is 13 amino acids long. The CDR3 region has the DNA TGTGCCAGCAGCTTTAGCGGGAGTGGTGAGCAGTTCTTC. Residues: CASSFSGSGEQFF.

V gene TRBV13 combines with J gene TRBJ2-5; 7 bases are shared with TRBD2. The CDR3 is made up of 16 amino acids. J lost 2 bases, V lost 3 bases, and 9 bases had no gene match. The germline CDR1 and CDR2 sequences are PRHDT and FYEKMQ (reference sequence). The CDR3 reads CASSFGVVSGQETQYF. CDR3 DNA: TGTGCCAGCAGCTTCGGTGTGGTTAGCGGGCAAGAGACCCAGTACTTC.

This clone turned up a few times. This chain links TRBV4-1 with TRBJ2-5; D call uncertain. CDR1 and CDR2 (germline): MGHRA, YSYEKL. CDR3 size: 14 residues. With 0 bases removed from V and 2 bases from J, the gap between germline ends came to 7 bases. The CDR3 DNA reads as TGCGCCAGCAGCCAAGATGACTGGCAAGAGACCCAGTACTTC. Protein sequence: CASSQDDWQETQYF.

This chain joins TRBV15 and TRBJ1-4; 7 bases are a match to TRBD1. The ends lost 2 bases at V and 8 bases at J; junction bases unmatched: 11. The CDR3 length is 16 residues. The germline CDR1 and CDR2 sequences are LNHNV and YYDKDF (reference sequence). The CDR3 region has the DNA TGTGCCACCAGCAGACTAGGGACAGCCGTTGGGGAAAAACTGTTTTTT. As protein: CATSRLGTAVGEKLFF.

The table lists this clone with a few counts. V usage is TRBV5-6 and J usage is TRBJ2-2; 9 nucleotides agree with TRBD1. After removal of 4 bases from V and 4 bases from J, the junction contained 8 bases not matched to a gene. Germline V gene data show CDR1 as SGHDT and CDR2 as YYEEEE. The length of the CDR3 is 16 residues. CDR3 bases: TGTGCCAGCAGCCCGGACAGGGGTCGGGCCACCGGGGAGCTGTTTTTT. It encodes CASSPDRGRATGELFF.

There are a few counts of this clone. The chain has TRBV25-1 and TRBJ1-5; D is ambiguous. Trimming left V 8 bases short and J 0 bases short, with 20 bases between. The CDR3 totals 17 residues. Germline CDR1 and CDR2: MGHDK and SYGVNS. The CDR3 DNA reads TGTGCCAGCCACGGTATACCTTCGAGGCCTAGCAATCAGCCCCAGCATTTT. This translates into CASHGIPSRPSNQPQHF.

The chain uses TRBV6-1 and TRBJ1-2; D possibly corresponds to TRBD1 (6 bases). Germline V CDR1 and CDR2: MNHNS, SASEGT. This CDR3 spans 14 amino acids. V was pared by 4 bases and J by 5 bases, with 14 bases between. The CDR3 sequence: CASSGRTVGYGYTF. The DNA of the CDR3 is TGTGCCAGCAGTGGTCGGACAGTCGGGTATGGCTACACCTTC.

This clone came up once. J is TRBJ2-6 and V is TRBV28, with 8 bases aligning to TRBD2. Germline assignment: CDR1 MDHEN and CDR2 SYDVKM. With V trimmed by 2 bases and J by 1 base, 7 bases remained unmatched. CDR3 length: 18 amino acids. CDR3 nucleotide sequence: TGTGCCAGCAGTTTAAGACTAGCGAGACCTTCTGGGGCCAACGTCCTGACTTTC. It codes for CASSLRLARPSGANVLTF.

The V gene is TRBV18, the J gene TRBJ2-7; TRBD2 matches at 7 bases. Germline V CDR1 and CDR2: KGHSH, LQKENI. This CDR3 contains 15 residues. V trimming: 3 bases; J trimming: 5 bases; junction bases outside the gene matches: 10. The CDR3 DNA reads as TGTGCCAGCTCACCCCAGAGCGGGACCCCTAACGAGCAGTACTTC. Translation gives CASSPQSGTPNEQYF.

The genes are TRBV14 and TRBJ2-5; D is possibly TRBD2 (5 bases). Germline-derived CDR1 and CDR2 are SGHDN and FVKESK. V lost 0 bases and J lost 5, with 16 bases in between. CDR3 size: 16 residues. CDR3 bases: TGTGCCAGCAGCCAAGATTCCGGGGTAGGAGTGGAGACCCAGTACTTC. Its translation: CASSQDSGVGVETQYF.

This rearrangement joins TRBV25-1 to TRBJ2-7, with a tentative D call TRBD1 (5 bases). The ends were cut back, 2 bases at V and 2 bases at J, with 10 bases in the middle. Germline CDR1 is MGHDK and CDR2 is SYGVNS. The CDR3 runs to 14 residues. Here the CDR3 reads CASSENRNPYEQYF. The CDR3 nucleotides are TGTGCCAGCAGTGAAAACAGGAACCCCTACGAGCAGTACTTC.

This chain uses TRBV7-8 with TRBJ2-1; D is unresolved. Trimming shortened V by 4 bases and J by 7 bases, and 5 bases separated the two germline ends. This CDR3 is 11 amino acids long. Looked up from germline, CDR1 is SGHVS and CDR2 is FQNEAQ. CDR3 sequence reads: CASSSQNEQFF. The DNA of the CDR3 is TGTGCCAGCAGCTCCCAGAATGAGCAGTTCTTC.

This chain joins TRBV13 and TRBJ2-7; 7 nucleotides agree with TRBD2. The V and J ends lost 0 bases and 5 bases, in that order; junction bases with no gene match: 7. Per the germline V gene, CDR1 is PRHDT and CDR2 is FYEKMQ (reference sequence). The CDR3 has 15 residues. CDR3 in amino acids: CASSLGEERDDEQYF. The CDR3 coding sequence is TGTGCCAGCAGCTTAGGGGAGGAGCGGGATGACGAGCAGTACTTC. Variable domain in full (rest from reference TRBV13 and TRBJ2-7): AAGVIQSPRHLIKEKRETATLKCYPIPRHDTVYWYQQGPGQDPQFLISFYEKMQSDKGSIPDRFSAQQFSDYHSELNMSSLELGDSALYFCASSLGEERDDEQYFGPGTRLTVT.

The genes are TRBV27 and TRBJ2-5; the D is unclear. V dropped 3 bases and J dropped 7 bases, with 6 bases sitting between them. The CDR3 consists of 11 residues. From germline, CDR1 is MNHEY and CDR2 SMNVEV (reference sequence). Here the CDR3 DNA reads TGTGCCAGCAGTTTTTTCGGGACCCAGTACTTC. Translating it yields CASSFFGTQYF.

The gene calls are TRBV19 and TRBJ1-2; TRBD1 is a possible D gene (5 bases). The CDR3 spans 15 residues. Trimming stripped 3 bases from V and 8 bases from J, with 19 bases between. Germline CDR1 is LNHDA and CDR2 is SQIVND (reference sequence). For the CDR3, the DNA is TGTGCCAGTAGTATCGGTCCGACAGAGCCGGGCGGCTACACCTTC. The encoded protein is CASSIGPTEPGGYTF.

Only a few counts were recorded for this clone. The gene calls are TRBV2 and TRBJ2-7; 7 bases are shared with TRBD2. V gave up 3 bases and J gave up 3 bases; unmatched junction bases: 5. The CDR3 extends over 14 amino acids. CDR1 is SNHLY, CDR2 FYNNEI, per germline. In DNA form, the CDR3 reads TGTGCCAGCAGTGACGTTAGGGACTACTACGAGCAGTACTTC. Translated: CASSDVRDYYEQYF. Using reference TRBV2 and TRBJ2-7 for the parts outside the CDR3, the full variable domain is EPEVTQTPSHQVTQMGQEVILRCVPISNHLYFYWYRQILGQKVEFLVSFYNNEISEKSEIFDDQFSVERPDGSNFTLKIRSTKLEDSAMYFCASSDVRDYYEQYFGPGTRLTVT.

This clone was observed a few times. The chain joins TRBV11-3 to TRBJ1-1; the D gene is possibly TRBD1 (6 bases). V gave up 5 bases and J gave up 4 bases, with 14 bases separating them. The CDR3 is 14 amino acids. Germline V gene data show CDR1 as SGHNT and CDR2 as YENEEA. CDR3 bases: TGTGCCAGCAGCAAACAGGGTTCTTTCACTGAAGCTTTCTTT. It encodes CASSKQGSFTEAFF.

The chain combines TRBV20-1 with TRBJ1-2; tentatively, D is TRBD1 (6 bases). With 5 bases removed from V and 8 bases from J, the gap between germline ends came to 12 bases. Germline V gene lookup returns CDR1 DFQATT and CDR2 SNEGSKA (reference sequence). CDR3 length equals 11 residues. CDR3 sequence (DNA): TGCAGTGCTTCCACAGGGACGGGCTACACCTTC. It specifies CSASTGTGYTF.

The sample holds one count of this clone. V gene TRBV7-6 combines with J gene TRBJ2-7, with TRBD1 matching over 7 bases. The V segment lost 5 bases and the J segment 5 bases; nucleotides outside the gene matches: 9. Germline V gene sequence: CDR1 SGHVS, CDR2 FNYEAQ. This CDR3 comprises 14 residues. The CDR3 here is CASSPRQGNNEQYF. The CDR3 DNA is TGTGCCAGCAGCCCCCGACAGGGTAATAACGAGCAGTACTTC.

The V and J genes are TRBV6-6 and TRBJ1-1, with 7 bases identical to TRBD1. Looked up from germline, CDR1 is MNHNY and CDR2 is SVGAGI (reference sequence). The CDR3 spans 14 residues. The ends lost 8 bases at V and 1 base at J; junction bases unmatched: 7. The CDR3 DNA is TGTGCCAGCGATCTAACAGGGGCGAACACTGAAGCTTTCTTT. This codes for CASDLTGANTEAFF.

This clone was picked up a small number of times. This chain joins TRBV6-1 and TRBJ2-5; no firm D call. The CDR3 contains 13 residues. CDR1 MNHNS and CDR2 SASEGT come from the germline V gene. V lost 2 bases, J lost 3 bases, and 7 bases lay in between. The DNA for the CDR3 is TGTGCCAGCAGTGAACGTACTGAAGAGACCCAGTACTTC. This gives the protein CASSERTEETQYF.

This clone was counted a few times. V gene TRBV5-1 combines with J gene TRBJ1-3; tentatively, D is TRBD1 (5 bases). V dropped 1 base and J dropped 2 bases, with 10 bases sitting between them. Germline assignment: CDR1 SGHRS and CDR2 YFSETQ. The length of the CDR3 is 15 residues. The CDR3 spells CASSLMGEAGNTIYF. The DNA of the CDR3 is TGCGCCAGCAGCTTGATGGGGGAGGCTGGAAACACCATATATTTT.